These T cell receptor beta chains were read from a single sample in a study of blood T cells in healthy people across ages. TCRdb ran MiXCR on the 5' RACE reads and lists one entry per CDR3 protein. The sample gives about 810,000 distinct CDR3 sequences, 30% to 45% of which show up once; 10% to 15% is in the top ten. Sequences were obtained from blood. The receptor source for this set is a man aged 18 to 30 in good health. The CDR3 runs from the conserved cysteine through the conserved F or W. D genes are given only for firm matches. Not all rows give a size; the values are once, few, many and, for expanded clones, a class.

j_call clone_size v_call cdr3_length d_call cdr3_nt cdr3_aa
TRBJ2-5 NA TRBV12-3/TRBV12-4 14 TRBD1 TGTGCCAGCAGATTCAGGGGGAGTCAAGAGACCCAGTACTTC CASRFRGSQETQYF
TRBJ1-1 few TRBV12-3/TRBV12-4 12 NA TGTGCCAGCAGTTTAACCCCCCCCAATGCTTTCTTT CASSLTPPNAFF
TRBJ2-5 NA TRBV7-9 17 NA TGTGCCAGCCAGCCTCACTATGCCAGGGAAGGGTCCAATGAGCAGTACTTC CASQPHYAREGSNEQYF
TRBJ2-1 many TRBV4-1 19 TRBD1 TGCGCCAGCAGCCAACGGTGGGAAAGTAGACAGGGGGCGTATAATGAGCAGTTCTTC CASSQRWESRQGAYNEQFF
TRBJ2-7 NA TRBV7-3 15 TRBD2 TGTGCCAGCAGCTTAGACCTAGCGGATTACGATGAGCAGTACTTC CASSLDLADYDEQYF
TRBJ2-2 few TRBV12-3/TRBV12-4 14 NA TGTGCCAGCAGGTCACAGGGTTTTGCCGGGGAGCTGTTTTTT CASRSQGFAGELFF
TRBJ2-4 NA TRBV12-3/TRBV12-4 15 NA TGTGCCAGCAGTTTAGCTTATGGATCCTCTAACGTGCAGTACTTC CASSLAYGSSNVQYF
TRBJ1-4 NA TRBV20-1 15 NA TGCAGTGCTAGGGCAGGGACCTCTTTTAATGAAAAACTGTTTTTT CSARAGTSFNEKLFF
TRBJ2-1 NA TRBV4-1 15 NA TGCGCCAGCAGCCAAGGGACTGGCTCCTACAATAAGCAGTTCTTC CASSQGTGSYNKQFF
TRBJ2-7 NA TRBV5-1 14 TRBD1 TGCGCCAGCAGCCCTCGACAGGGTGAGGACGAGCAGTACTTC CASSPRQGEDEQYF
TRBJ2-7 many TRBV20-1 14 NA TGCAGTGCTACCCCCCGCGGGGTTCAGTACGAGCAGTACTTC CSATPRGVQYEQYF
TRBJ2-7 once TRBV4-1 15 TRBD1 TGCGCCAGCAGCGATAACAGGGGAAGGCCCTACGAGCAGTACTTC CASSDNRGRPYEQYF
TRBJ1-6 NA TRBV5-1 15 NA TGCGCCAGCAGCTCCCGGGAGACCTATAATTCACCCCTCCACTTT CASSSRETYNSPLHF
TRBJ2-5 NA TRBV3-1 15 TRBD1 TGTGCCAGCAGCCAGACAGGGGGCGGTTATGAGACCCAGTACTTC CASSQTGGGYETQYF
TRBJ1-1 NA TRBV6-2/TRBV6-3 12 NA TGTGCCAGCAGTTATCCGTTCACTGAAGCTTTCTTT CASSYPFTEAFF
TRBJ2-6 NA TRBV20-1 13 NA TGCAGTGCTAGTACCTCTGGGGCCAACGTCCTGACTTTC CSASTSGANVLTF
TRBJ2-6 NA TRBV9 16 NA TGTGCCAGCAGCGTCCTCATAGGGCCTGGGGCCAACGTCCTGACTTTC CASSVLIGPGANVLTF